The T cell receptor beta chain under discussion was sequenced for a study of blood T cell repertoires in COVID-19. Study summary: PBMCs, B-cell-depleted T cells, or T cells were the source of the cDNA or gDNA that made up the material.

Sequencing used immunoSEQ multiplex PCR; TCRdb keeps in-frame clones, though not all of them. Found here are about 160,000 clones, around 84% of them singletons; the top ten hold 1% to 1.2%. This clone has only one observation. Germline loops: CDR1 SEHNR, CDR2 FQNEAQ (reference sequence). Trimming removed 8 bases at V and 5 bases at J, with 18 bases between. The CDR3 covers 14 residues. Sample: peripheral blood. The sequence derives from a man aged 35-49 years with acute or convalescent COVID-19. The J gene is TRBJ1-2, the V gene TRBV7-9; TRBD1 might be the D (6 bases). The CDR3 spells CASVPSGALYGYTF. CDR3 coding DNA: TGTGCCAGCGTTCCATCAGGGGCGCTTTATGGCTACACCTTC.